This TCR beta chain appears in the sequencing data of a study of human T cells and chemical hapten exposure. The time point denotes: patch test 2, 6 weeks after DPC sensitization. Treatment in this sample: therapeutic diphenylcyclopropenone sensitization with weekly scalp DPC. Many counts were recorded for this clonotype. As the library was built, unique molecular identifiers were attached to individual cDNA molecules. From the RACE reads, TCRdb called clonotypes with MiXCR, one entry per CDR3 protein. The table shows 70,000 to 95,000 distinct CDR3 sequences, with around 6.7% occurring only once. With V trimmed by 0 bases and J by 4 bases, 4 bases remained unmatched. Germline loops: CDR1 LGHNA, CDR2 YNFKEQ. CDR3 length equals 16 residues.

This material consisted of whole blood, taken in connection with sensitization to the hapten diphenylcyclopropenone (DPC). The V call is TRBV4-2, the J call TRBJ2-3, with TRBD2 matching 10 bases. This clonotype originated in a woman aged 25 to 45 with alopecia areata. Some clones in this sample may be carry-over from other donors' samples. As DNA, the CDR3 is TGTGCCAGCAGCCAAGATGCTAGCGGGGGCGCAGATACGCAGTATTTT. It codes for CASSQDASGGADTQYF.